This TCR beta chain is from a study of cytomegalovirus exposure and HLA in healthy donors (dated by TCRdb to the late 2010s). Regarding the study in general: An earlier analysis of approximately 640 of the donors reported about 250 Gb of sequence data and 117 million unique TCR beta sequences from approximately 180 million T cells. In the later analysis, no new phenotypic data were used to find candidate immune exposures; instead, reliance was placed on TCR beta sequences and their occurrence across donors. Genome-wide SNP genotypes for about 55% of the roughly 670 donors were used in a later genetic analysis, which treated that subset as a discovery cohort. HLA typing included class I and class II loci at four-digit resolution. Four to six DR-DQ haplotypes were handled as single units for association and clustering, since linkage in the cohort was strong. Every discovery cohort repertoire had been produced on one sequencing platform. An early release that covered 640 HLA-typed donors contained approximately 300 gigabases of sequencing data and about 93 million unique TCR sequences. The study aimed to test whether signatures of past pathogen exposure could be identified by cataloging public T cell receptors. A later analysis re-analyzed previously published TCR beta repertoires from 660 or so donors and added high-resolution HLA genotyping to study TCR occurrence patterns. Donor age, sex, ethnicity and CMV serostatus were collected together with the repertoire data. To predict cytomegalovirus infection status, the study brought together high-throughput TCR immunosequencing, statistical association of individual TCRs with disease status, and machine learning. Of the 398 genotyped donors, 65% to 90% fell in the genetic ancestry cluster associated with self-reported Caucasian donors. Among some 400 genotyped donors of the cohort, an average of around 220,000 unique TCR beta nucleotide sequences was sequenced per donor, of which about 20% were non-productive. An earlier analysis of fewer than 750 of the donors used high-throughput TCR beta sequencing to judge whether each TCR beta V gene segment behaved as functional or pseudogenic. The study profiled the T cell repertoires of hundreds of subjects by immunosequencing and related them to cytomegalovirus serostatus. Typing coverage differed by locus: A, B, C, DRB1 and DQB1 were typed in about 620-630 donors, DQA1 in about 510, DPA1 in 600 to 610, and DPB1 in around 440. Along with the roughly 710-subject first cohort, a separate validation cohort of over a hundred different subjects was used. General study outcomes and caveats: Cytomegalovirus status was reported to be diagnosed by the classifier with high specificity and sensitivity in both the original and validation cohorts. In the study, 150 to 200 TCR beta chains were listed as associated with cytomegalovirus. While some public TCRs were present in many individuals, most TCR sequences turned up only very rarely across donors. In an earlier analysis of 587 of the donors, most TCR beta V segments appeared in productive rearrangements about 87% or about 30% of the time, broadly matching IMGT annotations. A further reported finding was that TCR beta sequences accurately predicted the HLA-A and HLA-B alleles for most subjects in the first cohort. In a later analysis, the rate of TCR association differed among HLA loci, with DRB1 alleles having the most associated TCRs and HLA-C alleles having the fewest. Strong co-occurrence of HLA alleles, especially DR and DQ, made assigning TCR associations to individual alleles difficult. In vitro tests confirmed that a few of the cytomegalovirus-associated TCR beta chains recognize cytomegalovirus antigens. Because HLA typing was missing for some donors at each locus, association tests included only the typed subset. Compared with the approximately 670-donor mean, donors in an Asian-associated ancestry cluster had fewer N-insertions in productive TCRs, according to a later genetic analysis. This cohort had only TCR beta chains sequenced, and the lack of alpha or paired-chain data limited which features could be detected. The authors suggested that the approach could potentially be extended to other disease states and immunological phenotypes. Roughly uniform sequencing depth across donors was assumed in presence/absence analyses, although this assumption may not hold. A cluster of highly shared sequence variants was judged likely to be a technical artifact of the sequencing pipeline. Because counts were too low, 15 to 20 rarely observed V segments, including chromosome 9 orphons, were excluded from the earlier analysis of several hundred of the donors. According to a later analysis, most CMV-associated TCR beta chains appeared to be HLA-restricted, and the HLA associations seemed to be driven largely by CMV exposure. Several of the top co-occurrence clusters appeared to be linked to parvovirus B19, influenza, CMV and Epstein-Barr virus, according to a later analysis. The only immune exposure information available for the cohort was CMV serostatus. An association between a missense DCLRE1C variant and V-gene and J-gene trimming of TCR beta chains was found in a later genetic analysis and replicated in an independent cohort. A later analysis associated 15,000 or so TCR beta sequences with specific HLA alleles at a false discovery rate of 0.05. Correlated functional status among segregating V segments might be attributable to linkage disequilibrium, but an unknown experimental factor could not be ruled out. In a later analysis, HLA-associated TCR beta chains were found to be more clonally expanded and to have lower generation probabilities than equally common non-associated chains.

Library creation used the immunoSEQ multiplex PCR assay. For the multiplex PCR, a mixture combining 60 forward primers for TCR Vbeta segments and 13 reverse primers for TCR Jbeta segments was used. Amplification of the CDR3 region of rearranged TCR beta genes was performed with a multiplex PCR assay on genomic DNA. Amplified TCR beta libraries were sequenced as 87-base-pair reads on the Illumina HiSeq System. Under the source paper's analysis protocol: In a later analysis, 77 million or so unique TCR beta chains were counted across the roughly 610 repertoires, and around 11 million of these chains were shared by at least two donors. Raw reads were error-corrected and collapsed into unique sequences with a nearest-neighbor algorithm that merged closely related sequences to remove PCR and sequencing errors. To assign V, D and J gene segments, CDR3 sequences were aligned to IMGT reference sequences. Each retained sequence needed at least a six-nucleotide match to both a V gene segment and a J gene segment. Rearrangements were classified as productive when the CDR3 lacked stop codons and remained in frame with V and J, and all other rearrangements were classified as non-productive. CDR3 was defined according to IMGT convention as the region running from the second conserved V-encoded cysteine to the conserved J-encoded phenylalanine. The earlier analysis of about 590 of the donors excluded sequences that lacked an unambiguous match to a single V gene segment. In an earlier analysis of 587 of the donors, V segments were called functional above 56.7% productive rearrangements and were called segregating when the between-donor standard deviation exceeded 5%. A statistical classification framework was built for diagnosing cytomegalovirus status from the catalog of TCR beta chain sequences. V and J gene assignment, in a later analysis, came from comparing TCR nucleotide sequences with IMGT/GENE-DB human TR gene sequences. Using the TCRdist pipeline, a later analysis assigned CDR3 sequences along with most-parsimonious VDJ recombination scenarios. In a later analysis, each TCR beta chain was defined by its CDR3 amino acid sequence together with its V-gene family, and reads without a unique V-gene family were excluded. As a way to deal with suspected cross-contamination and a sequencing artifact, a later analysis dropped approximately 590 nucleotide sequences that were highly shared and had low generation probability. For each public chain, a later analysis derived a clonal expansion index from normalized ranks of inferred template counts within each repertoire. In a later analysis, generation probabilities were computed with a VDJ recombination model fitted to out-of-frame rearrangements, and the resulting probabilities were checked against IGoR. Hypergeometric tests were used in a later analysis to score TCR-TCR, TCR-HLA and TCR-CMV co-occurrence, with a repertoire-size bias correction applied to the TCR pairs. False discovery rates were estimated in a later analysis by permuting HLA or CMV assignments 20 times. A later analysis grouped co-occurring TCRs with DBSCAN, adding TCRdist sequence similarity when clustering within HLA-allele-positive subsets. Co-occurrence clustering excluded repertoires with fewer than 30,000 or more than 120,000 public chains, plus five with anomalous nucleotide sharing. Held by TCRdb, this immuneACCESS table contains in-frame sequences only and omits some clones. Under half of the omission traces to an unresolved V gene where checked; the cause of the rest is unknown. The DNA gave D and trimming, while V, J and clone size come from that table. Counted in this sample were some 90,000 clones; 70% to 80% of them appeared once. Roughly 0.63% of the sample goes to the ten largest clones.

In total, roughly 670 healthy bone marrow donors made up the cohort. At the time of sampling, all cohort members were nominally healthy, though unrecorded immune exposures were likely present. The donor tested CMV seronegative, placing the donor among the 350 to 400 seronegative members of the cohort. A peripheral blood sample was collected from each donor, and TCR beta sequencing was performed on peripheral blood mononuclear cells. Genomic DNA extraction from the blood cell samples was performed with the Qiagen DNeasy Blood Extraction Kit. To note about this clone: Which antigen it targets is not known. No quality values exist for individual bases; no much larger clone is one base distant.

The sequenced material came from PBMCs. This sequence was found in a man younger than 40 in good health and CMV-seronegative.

For the CDR3, the sequence is CASSLTGVPNSPLHF. DNA sequence: TGTGCCAGCAGTTTGACAGGGGTCCCTAATTCACCCCTCCACTTT. The chain is assembled from TRBV6-5 and TRBJ1-6; TRBD1 aligns with 8 central bases. CDR1 MNHEY and CDR2 SVGAGI are derived from the germline V gene. V loses 4 bases at its end and J loses 6 bases; junction bases beyond the gene matches: 5. From the cysteine up to the phenylalanine, the CDR3 has a length of 15 residues. The sequence is cut down to CDR3 DNA, 45 bases in frame from base 1.